This TCR beta chain was captured in a study of T-cell memory formation after mild COVID-19. This clonotype was counted at least ten times. Its antigen is not identified. The CDR3 covers 14 residues. Per germline, CDR1 SEHNR and CDR2 FQNEAQ (reference sequence). Trimming removed 5 bases from V and 1 base from J, with 8 bases in between. General study findings and limits: Whether day 37 second-wave clones are SARS-CoV-2-specific was not confirmed.

Sample barcodes and UMIs were carried by the TCR alpha and TCR beta cDNA libraries that 5'RACE generated with constant-segment primers. One entry per CDR3 protein, called by TCRdb with MiXCR from the 5' RACE reads. The sample shows roughly 450,000 distinct CDR3 sequences, roughly 17% of them seen only once. The chain combines TRBV7-9 with TRBJ2-2; D uncertain. Sequencing used PBMCs or a T cell subset sorted from them (not recorded which). This clonotype was obtained from a man in his late teens or twenties who had mild COVID-19 (a few samples of this study predate the infection). Cell type and time point are not known. The CDR3 spells CASSPFWNTGELFF. The CDR3 DNA reads as TGTGCCAGCAGCCCGTTCTGGAACACCGGGGAGCTGTTTTTT.